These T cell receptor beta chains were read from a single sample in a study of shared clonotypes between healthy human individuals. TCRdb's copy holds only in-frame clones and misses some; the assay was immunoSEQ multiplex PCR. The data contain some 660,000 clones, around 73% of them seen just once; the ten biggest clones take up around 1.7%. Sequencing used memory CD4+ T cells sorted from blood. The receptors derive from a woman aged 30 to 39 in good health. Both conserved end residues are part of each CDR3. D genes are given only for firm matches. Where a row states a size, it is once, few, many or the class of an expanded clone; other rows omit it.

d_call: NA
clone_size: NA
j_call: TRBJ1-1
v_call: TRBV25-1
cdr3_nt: TGTGCCAGCAGGAAAAACACTGAAGCTTTCTTT
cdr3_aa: CASRKNTEAFF

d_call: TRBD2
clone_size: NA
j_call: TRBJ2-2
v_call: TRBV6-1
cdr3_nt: TGTGCCAGCAGTGAAATTAGATTGGCGGGAGTAGTCACCGGGGAGCTGTTTTTT
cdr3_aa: CASSEIRLAGVVTGELFF

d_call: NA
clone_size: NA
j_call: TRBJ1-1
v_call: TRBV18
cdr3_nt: TGTGCCAGCGGGGGACAAAAGGACACTGAAGCTTTCTTT
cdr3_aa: CASGGQKDTEAFF

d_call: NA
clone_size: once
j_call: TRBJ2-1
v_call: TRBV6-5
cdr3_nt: TGTGCCAGCAGTTACGAGGCTAGCCAAAATGAGCAGTTCTTC
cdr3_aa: CASSYEASQNEQFF

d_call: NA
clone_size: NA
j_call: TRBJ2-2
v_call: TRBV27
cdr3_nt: TGTGCCAGCAGTTTAATGGCTCAGGGGCGGAACACCGGGGAGCTGTTTTTT
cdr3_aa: CASSLMAQGRNTGELFF

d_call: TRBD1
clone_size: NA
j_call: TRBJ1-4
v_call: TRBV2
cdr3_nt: TGTGCCAGCAGTAGACAGGGCTTCAATGAAAAACTGTTTTTT
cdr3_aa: CASSRQGFNEKLFF

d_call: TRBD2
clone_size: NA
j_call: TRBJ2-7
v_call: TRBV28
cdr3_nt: TGTGCTAGCGGGGGTTCGTACGAGCAGTACTTC
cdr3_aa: CASGGSYEQYF

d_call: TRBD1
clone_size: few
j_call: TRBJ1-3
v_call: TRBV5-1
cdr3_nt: TGCGCCAGCAGCCCCGTAGGGGGGACAGGGTCTGGAAACACCATATATTTT
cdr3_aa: CASSPVGGTGSGNTIYF

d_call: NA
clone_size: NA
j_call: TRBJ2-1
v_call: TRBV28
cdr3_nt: TGTGCCAGCAGGATGCCGGGACCATACAATGAGCAGTTCTTC
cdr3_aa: CASRMPGPYNEQFF

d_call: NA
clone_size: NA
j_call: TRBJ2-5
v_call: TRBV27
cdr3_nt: TGTGCCAGCAGTTTATACGGCTCACGAGAGACCCAGTACTTC
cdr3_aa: CASSLYGSRETQYF

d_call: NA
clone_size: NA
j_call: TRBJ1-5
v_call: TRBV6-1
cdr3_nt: TGTGCCAGCAGTGGCAACAATCAGCCCCAGCATTTT
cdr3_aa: CASSGNNQPQHF

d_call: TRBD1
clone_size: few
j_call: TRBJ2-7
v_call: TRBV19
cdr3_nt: TGTGCCAGTAGCAGGACAGGGCTTGGGTACGAGCAGTACTTC
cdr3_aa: CASSRTGLGYEQYF

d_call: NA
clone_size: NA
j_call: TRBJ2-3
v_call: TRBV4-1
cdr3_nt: TGCGCCAGCAGCCAAGATAGTCGGGGAGATACGCAGTATTTT
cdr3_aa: CASSQDSRGDTQYF

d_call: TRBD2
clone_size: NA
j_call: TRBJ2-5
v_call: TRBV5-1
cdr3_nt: TGCGCCAGCAGCTTGTCGAGACTAGCGGGAGGAGAGACCCAGTACTTC
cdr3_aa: CASSLSRLAGGETQYF